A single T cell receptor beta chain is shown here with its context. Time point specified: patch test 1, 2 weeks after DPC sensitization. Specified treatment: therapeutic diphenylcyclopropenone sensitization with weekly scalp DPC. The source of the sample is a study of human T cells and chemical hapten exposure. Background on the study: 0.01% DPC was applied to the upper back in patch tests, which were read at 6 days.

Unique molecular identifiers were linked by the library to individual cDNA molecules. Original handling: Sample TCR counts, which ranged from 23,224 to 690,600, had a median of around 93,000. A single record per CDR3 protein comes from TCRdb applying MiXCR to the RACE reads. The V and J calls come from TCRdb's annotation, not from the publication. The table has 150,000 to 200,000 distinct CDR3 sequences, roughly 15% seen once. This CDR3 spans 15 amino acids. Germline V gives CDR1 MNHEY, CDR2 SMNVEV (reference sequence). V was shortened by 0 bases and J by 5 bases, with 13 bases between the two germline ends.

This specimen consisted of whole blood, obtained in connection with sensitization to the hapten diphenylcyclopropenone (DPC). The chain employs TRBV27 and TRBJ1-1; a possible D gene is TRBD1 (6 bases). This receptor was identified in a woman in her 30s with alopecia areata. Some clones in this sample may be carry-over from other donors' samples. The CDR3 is CASSLSGGLGTEAFF. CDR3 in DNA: TGTGCCAGCAGTTTATCGGGGGGGCTGGGGACTGAAGCTTTCTTT.